The T cell receptor beta chain described here comes from a study of blood T cell repertoires in COVID-19. Turning to the study itself: COVID-19 samples, acute and convalescent, were from the United States, Italy and Spain. PBMCs, B-cell-depleted T cells, or T cells provided the cDNA or gDNA that made up the material.

The CDR3 length is 18 residues. CDR1 is LNHDA, CDR2 SQIVND, per germline (reference sequence). V shed 3 bases, J shed 0 bases, and the junction held 8 bases outside the gene matches. This clone was picked up a small number of times. Authors' data handling: Nucleated cell counts were estimated from reference gene primer amplification. Using immunoSEQ multiplex PCR, the repertoire was profiled, and TCRdb retains in-frame clones only, with some absent. That table is the source of V, J and clone size, and D and trimming were worked out from the DNA. The table records 130,000 or so clones, 84% of them present only once.

The TCR originated in a woman of 80 years or more with acute or convalescent COVID-19. Sample: peripheral blood. This chain links TRBV19 with TRBJ2-2; 9 nucleotides line up with TRBD2. The CDR3 coding sequence is TGTGCCAGTAGTATTGCGAGCGGGGGGCGCGCGAACACCGGGGAGCTGTTTTTT. Encoded protein: CASSIASGGRANTGELFF. Looking up the rest from reference TRBV19 and TRBJ2-2 gives the full variable domain: DGGITQSPKYLFRKEGQNVTLSCEQNLNHDAMYWYRQDPGQGLRLIYYSQIVNDFQKGDIAEGYSVSREKKESFPLTVTSAQKNPTAFYLCASSIASGGRANTGELFFGEGSRLTVL.